Shown below are 11 T cell receptor beta chains from a single sample sequenced in a study of blood T cell repertoires in COVID-19. TCRdb's copy holds only in-frame clones and misses some; the assay was immunoSEQ multiplex PCR. The sample shows 200,000 or so clones, about nine tenths of them seen only once. Sample: peripheral blood. The receptors were gathered from a man in his 70s with active or convalescent COVID-19.

This clone has just a few counts. V usage is TRBV6-1 and J usage is TRBJ2-3; 7 bases are shared with TRBD2. Trimming took 3 bases from V and 4 from J; bases not matched to a gene: 10. Germline V gives CDR1 MNHNS, CDR2 SASEGT. The CDR3 is 16 residues long. CDR3 nucleotides: TGTGCCAGCAGTGAGCCGGGACTACCCTACCCAGATACGCAGTATTTT. Protein sequence: CASSEPGLPYPDTQYF.

The chain recombines TRBV19 with TRBJ2-2; the D is unclear. The CDR3 spans 15 residues. The germline V gene has CDR1 LNHDA and CDR2 SQIVND (reference sequence). Between the trimmed V and J ends, which lost 6 bases and 1 base, there was a span of 12 bases. The CDR3 reads CASRVRLGNTGELFF. CDR3 nucleotide sequence: TGTGCCAGTAGGGTCAGACTCGGGAACACCGGGGAGCTGTTTTTT.

V is TRBV19 and J is TRBJ2-1; 8 bases align to TRBD1. The germline V gene has CDR1 LNHDA and CDR2 SQIVND (reference sequence). J gave up 0 bases and V 6 bases, and 13 bases lay outside the gene matches. The CDR3 loop spans 18 amino acids. Here the CDR3 reads CASRFRDRWGGSYNEQFF. As DNA, the CDR3 is TGTGCCAGTAGGTTCCGGGACAGGTGGGGTGGCTCCTACAATGAGCAGTTCTTC.

The rearrangement joins TRBV3-1 (or the pseudogene TRBV3-2) to TRBJ1-4; 9 nucleotides align to TRBD1. Looked up from germline, CDR1 is LGHDT and CDR2 is YNNKEL (reference sequence). Trimming removed 3 bases from V and 6 bases from J; junction bases left unmatched: 14. The CDR3 is made up of 18 amino acids. The CDR3 DNA is TGTGCCAGCAGCCACGCGATGGGACAGGGCCTATCTCATGAAAAACTGTTTTTT. Protein: CASSHAMGQGLSHEKLFF.

V usage is TRBV6-2 or TRBV6-3 and J usage is TRBJ1-1; D call uncertain. There are 12 residues in the CDR3. Germline V gene data show CDR1 as MNHEY and CDR2 as SVGEGT. Trimming pared 6 bases from V and 4 bases from J, leaving 9 bases between. The CDR3 loop reads CASSYISTEAFF. In nucleotides, the CDR3 is TGTGCCAGCAGCTATATATCCACTGAAGCTTTCTTT.

The chain uses TRBV29-1 and TRBJ2-7, with D possibly matching TRBD1 (5 bases). CDR3 length: 14 residues. V was pared by 6 bases and J by 4 bases, with 19 bases between. Germline assignment: CDR1 SQVTM and CDR2 ANQGSEA. In DNA, the CDR3 is TGCAGCGTATCCGAAGGAGTTAGGACATACGAGCAGTACTTC. As protein: CSVSEGVRTYEQYF.

The V and J genes are TRBV6-2 or TRBV6-3 and TRBJ1-1, with 10 bases identical to TRBD1. V was pared by 5 bases and J by 0 bases, with 9 bases of the junction left unmatched. The germline CDR1 and CDR2 sequences are MNHEY and SVGEGT. This CDR3 contains 17 residues. The CDR3 coding sequence is TGTGCCAGCAGTGACCTGGGGACAGGGGACATGAACACTGAAGCTTTCTTT. Translation gives CASSDLGTGDMNTEAFF.

The chain links TRBV29-1 to TRBJ2-5, with D perhaps TRBD2 (5 bases). Germline V lookup: CDR1 SQVTM, CDR2 ANQGSEA. V dropped 8 bases and J dropped 0 bases, with 10 bases sitting between them. This CDR3 region has 12 residues. CDR3 in DNA: TGCAGCTCCGACGGGAACCAAGAGACCCAGTACTTC. Translation gives CSSDGNQETQYF.

This clone was seen a handful of times. The rearrangement uses TRBV29-1 and TRBJ2-7; 9 positions agree with TRBD2. The CDR3 consists of 15 residues. CDR1 is SQVTM, CDR2 ANQGSEA, per germline. The J segment lost 2 bases and the V segment lost 3 bases, leaving 8 bases of the junction unmatched. CDR3 in amino acids: CSVEDGGRGTYEQYF. The DNA for the CDR3 is TGCAGCGTTGAGGATGGCGGGAGGGGCACCTACGAGCAGTACTTC.

V gene TRBV4-3 combines with J gene TRBJ2-3; 8 bases fit TRBD2. From germline, CDR1 is LGHNA and CDR2 YSLEER. This CDR3 is built from 15 residues. With 3 bases clipped from V and 2 bases from J, the junction kept 4 bases outside the gene matches. This CDR3 reads CASSHLAGHTDTQYF. CDR3 nucleotide sequence: TGCGCCAGCAGCCACCTAGCGGGTCACACAGATACGCAGTATTTT.

This clone was seen once. This chain connects TRBV6-5 to TRBJ2-7; weak D call: TRBD1 (6 bases). Germline assignment: CDR1 MNHEY and CDR2 SVGAGI. Trimming pared 4 bases from V and 1 base from J, leaving 17 bases between. The CDR3 is 16 residues long. In DNA form, the CDR3 reads TGTGCCAGCAGTTCGACCCGGACAGTCCGGTCCTACGAGCAGTACTTC. Protein product: CASSSTRTVRSYEQYF.